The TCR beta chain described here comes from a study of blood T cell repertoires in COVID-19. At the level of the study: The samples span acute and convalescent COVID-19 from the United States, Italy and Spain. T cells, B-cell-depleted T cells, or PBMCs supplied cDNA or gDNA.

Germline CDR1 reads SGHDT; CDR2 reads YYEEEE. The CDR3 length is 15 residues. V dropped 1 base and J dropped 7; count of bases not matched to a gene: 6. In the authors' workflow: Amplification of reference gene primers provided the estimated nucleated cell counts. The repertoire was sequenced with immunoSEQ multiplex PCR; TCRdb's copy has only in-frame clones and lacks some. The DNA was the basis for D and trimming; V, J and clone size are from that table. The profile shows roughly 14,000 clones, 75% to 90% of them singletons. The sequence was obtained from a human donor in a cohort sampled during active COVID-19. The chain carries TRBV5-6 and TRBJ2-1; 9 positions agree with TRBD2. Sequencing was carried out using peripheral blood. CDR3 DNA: TGTGCCAGCAGCTTGCCTAGCGGGGTCTCTAATGAGCAGTTCTTC. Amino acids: CASSLPSGVSNEQFF. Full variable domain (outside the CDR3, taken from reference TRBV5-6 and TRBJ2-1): DAGVTQSPTHLIKTRGQQVTLRCSPKSGHDTVSWYQQALGQGPQFIFQYYEEEERQRGNFPDRFSGHQFPNYSSELNVNALLLGDSALYLCASSLPSGVSNEQFFGPGTRLTVL.